These T cell receptor beta chains were read from a single sample in a study of control samples from healthy donors and cancer patients. The method was immunoSEQ multiplex PCR; TCRdb's version includes in-frame clones alone and lacks a portion of them. Of tens of thousands of clones listed, approximately 89% are singletons. The specimen sequenced was PBMCs. These receptor sequences come from a man aged 60 to 75 with colorectal cancer. CDR3s include the opening cysteine and the closing phenylalanine or tryptophan. The D gene is left open where the match is weak. Rows may omit the clone size; those that give it use once, few, many or a size class.

V	size	J	D	DNA	CDR3
TRBV5-1	NA	TRBJ1-1	NA	TGCGCCAGCAGCCCCGGGGCCGGGTCTGAAGCTTTCTTT	CASSPGAGSEAFF
TRBV7-9	NA	TRBJ2-1	NA	TGTGCCAGCAGCTCCTCATTATCCAATCCGGGTGAGCAGTTCTTC	CASSSSLSNPGEQFF
TRBV18	NA	TRBJ2-5	NA	TGTGCCAGCTCACCAGGGCTACAAGAGACCCAGTACTTC	CASSPGLQETQYF
TRBV5-1	NA	TRBJ2-7	TRBD2	TGCGCCAGCAGGGTAGCGGGGGGGAACTACGAGCAGTACTTC	CASRVAGGNYEQYF
TRBV4-1	NA	TRBJ2-7	TRBD1	TGCGCCAGCAGCCAGGGGGACAGGGATACGGGGGAGCAGTACTTC	CASSQGDRDTGEQYF
TRBV7-9	few	TRBJ2-7	TRBD1	TGTGCCAGCAACCCGGAGACAGGGGGCGGCGAGCAGTACTTC	CASNPETGGGEQYF
TRBV2	NA	TRBJ2-2	NA	TGTGCCAGCGGAGGGGGCCTGGGAGGGACCGGGGAGCTGTTTTTT	CASGGGLGGTGELFF
TRBV2	NA	TRBJ2-1	NA	TGTGCCAGCAGTGCCTATTTCGGCAATGAGCAGTTCTTC	CASSAYFGNEQFF
TRBV7-8	few	TRBJ2-7	TRBD1	TGTGCCAGCACCCTGGACAGGGGGCGGGTTGAGCAGTACTTC	CASTLDRGRVEQYF
TRBV24-1	NA	TRBJ2-1	TRBD2	TGTGCCACCAGTGATTACGGGCGGGGGGGCTACAATGAGCAGTTCTTC	CATSDYGRGGYNEQFF
TRBV2	NA	TRBJ2-5	NA	TGTGCCACCAGGGGAGCTTCACAAGAGACCCAGTACTTC	CATRGASQETQYF
TRBV14	NA	TRBJ2-3	NA	TGTGCCAGCAGCCAATTGGACGGAGATACGCAGTATTTT	CASSQLDGDTQYF
TRBV29-1	once	TRBJ1-1	NA	TGCAGCGTTGAAGATCGGGACATTATTGAAGCTTTCTTT	CSVEDRDIIEAFF
TRBV7-3	NA	TRBJ2-1	TRBD1	TGTGCCAGCAGCCCCGGGACAGGGGCCTACAATGAGCAGTTCTTC	CASSPGTGAYNEQFF
TRBV5-5	NA	TRBJ1-5	NA	TGTGCCAGCAGCTTCTATGACAATAGCAATCAGCCCCAGCATTTT	CASSFYDNSNQPQHF
TRBV5-5	NA	TRBJ2-2	TRBD1	TGTGCCAGCAGCTTGGAGGGGACAGCCCGGGAGCTGTTTTTT	CASSLEGTARELFF
TRBV10-3	NA	TRBJ1-2	TRBD1	TGTGCCATCAGGGGCAGACAGGGGGAAGGCTATGGCTACACCTTC	CAIRGRQGEGYGYTF
TRBV2	NA	TRBJ2-7	TRBD1	TGTGCCAGCAGCGGACAGGGTGACTCGACCTACGAGCAGTACTTC	CASSGQGDSTYEQYF
TRBV7-9	NA	TRBJ2-7	TRBD1	TGTGCCAGCAGCCCGGGACAGGGGATTTCCTACGAGCAGTACTTC	CASSPGQGISYEQYF
TRBV9	NA	TRBJ2-7	TRBD1	TGTGCCAGCAGCTTTACCGGGACAGGGTTCTACGAGCAGTACTTC	CASSFTGTGFYEQYF
TRBV27	NA	TRBJ1-4	NA	TGTGCCAGCAGTTTATTTGGGCGCACTAATGAAAAACTGTTTTTT	CASSLFGRTNEKLFF
TRBV4-3	NA	TRBJ1-1	NA	TGCGCCAGCAGCCAAGGGGGACATTCGAACACTGAAGCTTTCTTT	CASSQGGHSNTEAFF
TRBV6-5	NA	TRBJ1-3	NA	TGTGCCAGCAGTTACTCGGGTGGAAACACCATATATTTT	CASSYSGGNTIYF